This TCR beta chain derives from a study of blood T cell repertoires in COVID-19. In the study overall: The United States, Italy and Spain were the sources of the acute and convalescent COVID-19 samples.

The CDR3 extends over 14 amino acids. Between the trimmed V and J ends, which lost 6 bases and 1 base, there was a span of 10 bases. The germline V gene encodes CDR1 SNHLY and CDR2 FYNNEI. As handled by the study authors: Estimation of nucleated cell counts was performed using reference gene primer amplification. Repertoires were generated with immunoSEQ multiplex PCR, while TCRdb's copy carries only in-frame clones and drops some. The V and J calls and clone size are taken from that table; D and trimming were inferred from the DNA. The sample includes over 70,000 clones, roughly 90% of them seen just once.

Sample: peripheral blood. This sequence originates from a woman older than 75 with active or convalescent COVID-19. The chain employs TRBV2 and TRBJ2-1; TRBD2 might be the D (5 bases). CDR3 amino acids: CASRERGSYNEQFF. CDR3 bases: TGTGCCAGCAGAGAAAGAGGGTCCTACAATGAGCAGTTCTTC.